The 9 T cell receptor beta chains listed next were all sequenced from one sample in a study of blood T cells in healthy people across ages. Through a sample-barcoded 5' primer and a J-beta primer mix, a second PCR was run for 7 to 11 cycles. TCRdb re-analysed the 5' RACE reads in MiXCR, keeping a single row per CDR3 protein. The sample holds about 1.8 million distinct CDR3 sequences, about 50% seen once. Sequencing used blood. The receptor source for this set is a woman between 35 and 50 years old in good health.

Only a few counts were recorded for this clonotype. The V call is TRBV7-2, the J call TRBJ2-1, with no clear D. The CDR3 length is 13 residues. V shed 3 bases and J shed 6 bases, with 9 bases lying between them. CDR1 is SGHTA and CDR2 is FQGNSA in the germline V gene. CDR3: CASSFKNGNEQFF. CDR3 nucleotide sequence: TGTGCCAGCAGCTTTAAAAACGGCAATGAGCAGTTCTTC.

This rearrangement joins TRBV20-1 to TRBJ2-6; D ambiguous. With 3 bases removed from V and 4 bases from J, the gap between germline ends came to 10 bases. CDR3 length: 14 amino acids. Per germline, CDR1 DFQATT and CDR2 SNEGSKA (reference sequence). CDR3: CSASPLGGANVLTF. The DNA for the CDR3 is TGCAGTGCTAGTCCTCTTGGGGGGGCCAACGTCCTGACTTTC.

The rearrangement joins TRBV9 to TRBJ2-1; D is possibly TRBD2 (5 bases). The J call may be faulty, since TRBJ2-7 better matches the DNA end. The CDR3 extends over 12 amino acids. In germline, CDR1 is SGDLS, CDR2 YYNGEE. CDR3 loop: CASSRPSNEQYF. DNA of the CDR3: TGTGCCAGCAGCCGCCCTAGCAATGAGCAGTACTTC.

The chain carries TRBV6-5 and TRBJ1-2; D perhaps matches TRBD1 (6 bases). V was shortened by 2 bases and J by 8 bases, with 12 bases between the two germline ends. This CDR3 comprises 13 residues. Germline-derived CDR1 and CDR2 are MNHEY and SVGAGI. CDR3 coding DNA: TGTGCCAGCAGTTACCCGACAGGTGAAGGCTACACCTTC. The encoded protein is CASSYPTGEGYTF.

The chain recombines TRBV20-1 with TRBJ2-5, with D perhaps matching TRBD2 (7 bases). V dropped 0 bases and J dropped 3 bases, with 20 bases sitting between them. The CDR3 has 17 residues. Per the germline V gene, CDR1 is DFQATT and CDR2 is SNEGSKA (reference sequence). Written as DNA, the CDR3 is TGCAGTGCTAGAGATAGGGGGTCGGGGGGCCTGGAAGAGACCCAGTACTTC. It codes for CSARDRGSGGLEETQYF.

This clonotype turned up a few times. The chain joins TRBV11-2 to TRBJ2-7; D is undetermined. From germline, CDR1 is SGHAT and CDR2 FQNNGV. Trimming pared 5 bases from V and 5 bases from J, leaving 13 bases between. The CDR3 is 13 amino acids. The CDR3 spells CASSPGGFNEQYF. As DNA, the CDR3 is TGTGCCAGCAGCCCGGGTGGGTTTAACGAGCAGTACTTC.

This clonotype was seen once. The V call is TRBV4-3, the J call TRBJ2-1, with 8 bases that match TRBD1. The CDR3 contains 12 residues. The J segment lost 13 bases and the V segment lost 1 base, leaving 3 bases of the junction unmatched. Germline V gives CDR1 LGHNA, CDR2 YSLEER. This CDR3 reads CASSQAGQGQFF. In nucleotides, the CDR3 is TGCGCCAGCAGCCAAGCCGGACAGGGACAGTTCTTC.

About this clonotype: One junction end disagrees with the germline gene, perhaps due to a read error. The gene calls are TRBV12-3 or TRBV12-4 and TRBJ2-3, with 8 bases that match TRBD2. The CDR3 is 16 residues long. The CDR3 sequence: CASSVVGGGTLDTQYF. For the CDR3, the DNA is TGCGCCAGCAGCGTGGTCGGGGGGGGTACGTTGGATACGCAGTATTTT.

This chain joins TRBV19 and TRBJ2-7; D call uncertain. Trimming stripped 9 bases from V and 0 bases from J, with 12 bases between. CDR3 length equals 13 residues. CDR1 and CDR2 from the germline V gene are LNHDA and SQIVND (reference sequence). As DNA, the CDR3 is TGTGCCAGCGATGGAGTAAGCTCCTACGAGCAGTACTTC. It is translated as CASDGVSSYEQYF.